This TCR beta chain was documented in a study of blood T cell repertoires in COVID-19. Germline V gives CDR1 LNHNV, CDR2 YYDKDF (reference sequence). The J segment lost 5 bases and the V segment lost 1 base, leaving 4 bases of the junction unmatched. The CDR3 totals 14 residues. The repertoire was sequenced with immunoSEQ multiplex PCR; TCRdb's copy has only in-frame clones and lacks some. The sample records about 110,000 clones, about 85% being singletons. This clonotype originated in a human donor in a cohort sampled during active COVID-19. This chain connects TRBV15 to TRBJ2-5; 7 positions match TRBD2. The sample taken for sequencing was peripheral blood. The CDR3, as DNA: TGTGCCACCAGCAGAGGGGAGGGAGGGGAGACCCAGTACTTC. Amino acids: CATSRGEGGETQYF.